These 29 T cell receptor beta chains originate from one sample sequenced in a study of spatial heterogeneity in lung cancer. Study outcomes and limitations: Counts that tracked tumor mutation counts were those of expanded intratumoral alpha and beta TCRs.

TCRdb fed the 5' RACE reads into MiXCR, producing one record per CDR3 protein. The sample has approximately 12,000 distinct CDR3 sequences, 12% seen once. Time point specified: sample taken at primary tumor resection. These TCRs' antigens remain unknown. The input for sequencing was lung tumor tissue, taken at surgery. These receptors were collected from a female donor with early-stage non-small cell lung cancer.

CDR3 nucleotide sequence: TGCGCCAGCGGACGGGGAGGCACAGATACGCAGTATTTT. This codes for CASGRGGTDTQYF. V usage is TRBV4-1 and J usage is TRBJ2-3, with D tentatively TRBD2 (5 bases). The CDR3 is 13 amino acids. Germline V gene data show CDR1 as MGHRA and CDR2 as YSYEKL. Trimming cost V 8 bases and J 1 base, with 10 bases left between them.

The chain is built from TRBV6-6 and TRBJ2-1, with TRBD2 matching 8 bases. Germline V gene lookup returns CDR1 MNHNY and CDR2 SVGAGI (reference sequence). The CDR3 spans 17 residues. With V trimmed by 6 bases and J by 8 bases, 18 bases remained unmatched. The CDR3 loop is CASRRLTSAIPQHEQFF. The CDR3 DNA sequence: TGTGCCAGCAGACGGTTGACTAGCGCGATTCCCCAACATGAGCAGTTCTTC.

This clonotype has just a few counts. The rearrangement links TRBV12-3 or TRBV12-4 to TRBJ2-7, with TRBD1 as a possible D gene (6 bases). The CDR3 contains 12 residues. V was shortened by 6 bases and J by 3 bases, with 9 bases between the two germline ends. The CDR3 here is CASSQQGYEQYF. As DNA, the CDR3 is TGTGCCAGCAGCCAACAGGGCTACGAGCAGTACTTC.

By share, this clonotype ranks as medium-sized (0.01 to 0.1%). V usage is TRBV6-2 or TRBV6-3 and J usage is TRBJ1-1; the D is unclear. The ends were cut back, 2 bases at V and 12 bases at J, with 10 bases in the middle. Germline assignment: CDR1 MNHEY and CDR2 SVGEGT. This CDR3 region has 11 residues. The CDR3: CASSYQKKTFF. The CDR3 DNA reads as TGTGCCAGCAGTTACCAGAAGAAAACTTTCTTT.

This clonotype was recorded many times. The chain combines TRBV7-8 with TRBJ1-5; 7 bases are a match to TRBD1. Trimming cost V 2 bases and J 4 bases; bases outside gene matches: 5. The germline CDR1 and CDR2 sequences are SGHVS and FQNEAQ. There are 15 residues in the CDR3. The CDR3 loop reads CASSLFGQANQPQHF. CDR3 DNA sequence: TGTGCCAGCAGCTTATTCGGACAGGCAAATCAGCCCCAGCATTTT. Based on the CDR3 plus reference TRBV7-8 and TRBJ1-5, the full variable domain is GAGVSQSPRYKVAKRGQDVALRCDPISGHVSLFWYQQALGQGPEFLTYFQNEAQLDKSGLPSDRFFAERPEGSVSTLKIQRTQQEDSAVYLCASSLFGQANQPQHFGDGTRLSIL.

This clonotype came up many times. The chain is built from TRBV7-2 and TRBJ2-7, with D perhaps TRBD2 (5 bases). Germline V gene sequence: CDR1 SGHTA, CDR2 FQGNSA. The germline V and J ends were trimmed by 1 base and 1 base, with 14 bases remaining between them. This CDR3 has 16 amino acids. CDR3 residues: CASSLGADRRSYEQYF. CDR3 nucleotides: TGTGCCAGCAGCTTAGGGGCGGACCGGAGGTCCTACGAGCAGTACTTC.

V gene TRBV19 combines with J gene TRBJ2-1; the D gene is possibly TRBD1 (6 bases). CDR1 and CDR2 (germline): LNHDA, SQIVND (reference sequence). The CDR3 is 15 residues long. V gave up 5 bases and J gave up 12 bases, with 23 bases separating them. CDR3 bases: TGTGCCAGTAGTGCCTCCGGGACACCCCCTCTTGGGCAGTTCTTC. Translated, it gives CASSASGTPPLGQFF.

This clonotype has at least ten counts. The gene calls are TRBV30 and TRBJ2-7; D is possibly TRBD1 (6 bases). The CDR3 consists of 11 residues. The germline gives CDR1 GTSNPN, CDR2 SVGIG (reference sequence). V was cut by 3 bases and J by 3 bases, with 6 bases left in between. The CDR3 DNA sequence: TGTGCCTGGAGGGACAGCTACGAGCAGTACTTC. Amino acid sequence: CAWRDSYEQYF.

This clonotype was observed a few times. The chain recombines TRBV27 with TRBJ2-3; 9 bases agree with TRBD2. Germline loops: CDR1 MNHEY, CDR2 SMNVEV (reference sequence). Losses at the gene ends were 8 bases for V and 7 bases for J; bases not matched to a gene: 10. The CDR3 is 14 residues long. The CDR3 DNA follows: TGTGCCAGCCGAGGCGGGGGGGCCGGTTATACGCAGTATTTT. It yields the protein CASRGGGAGYTQYF.

This clonotype was seen ten or more times. The chain joins TRBV19 to TRBJ2-3, with 14 bases identical to TRBD2. V shed 8 bases, J shed 6 bases, and the junction held 4 bases outside the gene matches. CDR3 length: 14 residues. Germline V lookup: CDR1 LNHDA, CDR2 SQIVND (reference sequence). The CDR3 DNA reads TGTGCCAGTGGGACTAGCGGGAGTCTGGATACGCAGTATTTT. As protein: CASGTSGSLDTQYF.

This clonotype has just a few counts. The chain employs TRBV10-1 and TRBJ2-1; D is unresolved. The germline CDR1 and CDR2 sequences are WNHNN and SYGVQD (reference sequence). The CDR3 is 16 residues long. Trimming shortened V by 2 bases and J by 0 bases, and 11 bases separated the two germline ends. The CDR3 reads CASSEGIGNSYNEQFF. In nucleotides, the CDR3 is TGCGCCAGCAGTGAGGGGATCGGTAACTCCTACAATGAGCAGTTCTTC.

This clonotype was seen ten or more times. The J gene is TRBJ2-1, the V gene TRBV19; D is perhaps TRBD2 (5 bases). Trimming removed 3 bases from V and 5 bases from J, with 11 bases in between. The CDR3 consists of 14 residues. Germline V gene lookup returns CDR1 LNHDA and CDR2 SQIVND (reference sequence). The CDR3 sequence is CASSIPGSNNEQFF. CDR3 bases: TGTGCCAGTAGTATCCCGGGGTCAAACAATGAGCAGTTCTTC.

In its sample, this clonotype was seen a few times. The V call is TRBV3-1, the J call TRBJ2-2; 8 nucleotides agree with TRBD1. CDR1 and CDR2 (germline): LGHDT, YNNKEL (reference sequence). This CDR3 region has 17 residues. The junction had 4 bases not matched to a gene; V was cut back by 1 base and J by 0 bases. The CDR3 nucleotides read TGTGCCAGCAGCCAAGTGGGGACAGGTGCGAACACCGGGGAGCTGTTTTTT. Protein product: CASSQVGTGANTGELFF.

This clonotype is deemed medium-sized. The CDR3 here is CASSQFWVVGNTIYF. The CDR3, as DNA: TGCGCCAGCAGCCAATTCTGGGTCGTAGGAAACACCATATATTTT. V gene TRBV4-1 combines with J gene TRBJ1-3; the D is unclear. From germline, CDR1 is MGHRA and CDR2 YSYEKL. The CDR3 runs 15 residues. V was cut by 2 bases and J by 4 bases, with 12 bases left in between.

This clonotype was detected ten times or more. V gene TRBV6-1 combines with J gene TRBJ1-2, with D possibly TRBD1 on 5 matching bases. Germline CDR1 and CDR2: MNHNS and SASEGT. Trimming took off 6 bases at V and 6 bases at J, with 14 bases between the two ends. The CDR3 totals 13 residues. CDR3 in amino acids: CASRGEGRNGYTF. The CDR3 nucleotides read TGTGCCAGCAGGGGGGAAGGGAGGAATGGCTACACCTTC.

This clonotype was recorded at least ten times. In DNA form, the CDR3 reads TGTGCCAGCAGCTTCGGACTAGCGGGGGAAACCGGGGAGCTGTTTTTT. Translated, it gives CASSFGLAGETGELFF. V gene TRBV12-3 or TRBV12-4 combines with J gene TRBJ2-2; 13 bases are a match to TRBD2. This CDR3 contains 16 residues. The trim removed 6 bases at V and 5 bases at J, leaving 6 bases unmatched.

In this sample, this clonotype turned up once. The rearrangement joins TRBV7-9 to TRBJ1-5; 10 bases match TRBD1. With 6 bases clipped from V and 0 bases from J, the junction kept 8 bases outside the gene matches. Per germline, CDR1 SEHNR and CDR2 FQNEAQ (reference sequence). The CDR3 loop spans 17 amino acids. This chain's CDR3 is CASSQGTGEVSNQPQHF. The CDR3 DNA reads TGTGCCAGCAGTCAGGGGACAGGGGAAGTTAGCAATCAGCCCCAGCATTTT.

The sample holds many counts of this clonotype. This chain connects TRBV18 to TRBJ2-7; the match to TRBD1 covers 10 bases. The CDR3 loop spans 15 amino acids. With V trimmed by 3 bases and J by 5 bases, 7 bases remained unmatched. The germline gives CDR1 KGHSH, CDR2 LQKENI. CDR3 coding DNA: TGTGCCAGCTCACCTTCTGGGACAGGGGTTCACGAGCAGTACTTC. Protein product: CASSPSGTGVHEQYF.

This clonotype appeared many times. In nucleotides, the CDR3 is TGTGCCAGCAGTTTCTCGACAGGGGGCAATGAGCAGTTCTTC. Protein sequence: CASSFSTGGNEQFF. The rearrangement joins TRBV12-3 or TRBV12-4 to TRBJ2-1; TRBD1 matches at 9 bases. Trimming removed 3 bases from V and 6 bases from J; junction bases left unmatched: 3. This CDR3 is 14 amino acids long.

This chain uses TRBV11-2 with TRBJ2-1, with D perhaps matching TRBD1 (6 bases). V lost 5 bases to trimming and J lost 8 bases, with 16 bases between them. Germline-derived CDR1 and CDR2 are SGHAT and FQNNGV. There are 14 residues in the CDR3. The CDR3 DNA sequence: TGTGCCAGCAGCGCCTTGGACAGCGCCCATGAGCAGTTCTTC. Translating gives CASSALDSAHEQFF.

This clonotype has a count of ten or more. The rearrangement joins TRBV6-2 or TRBV6-3 to TRBJ1-5, with D perhaps matching TRBD1 (5 bases). The CDR3 totals 15 residues. V lost 4 bases to trimming and J lost 5 bases, with 15 bases between them. Germline V gene lookup returns CDR1 MNHEY and CDR2 SVGEGT. CDR3: CASSWESGGDQPQHF. The CDR3 region has the DNA TGTGCCAGCAGTTGGGAGTCGGGGGGTGATCAGCCCCAGCATTTT.

This clonotype was detected ten times or more. The V call is TRBV11-3, the J call TRBJ2-3; D remains unclear. This CDR3 region has 15 residues. Germline CDR1 reads SGHNT; CDR2 reads YENEEA. Deletions cut 4 bases from V and 5 bases from J, with 16 bases between. This CDR3 is CASSSQGPELDTQYF. The CDR3 bases are TGTGCCAGCAGCTCTCAAGGGCCCGAACTAGATACGCAGTATTTT.

The genes are TRBV6-1 and TRBJ1-2; 7 nucleotides match TRBD1. This CDR3 region has 14 residues. V was clipped by 7 bases and J by 7 bases; unmatched bases: 12. Germline lookup yields CDR1 MNHNS and CDR2 SASEGT. CDR3 DNA: TGTGCCAGCAAGCCCGGACAGGCCACACCTGGCTACACCTTC. The encoded protein is CASKPGQATPGYTF.

By frequency in the sample, this clonotype is medium-sized. The chain carries TRBV20-1 and TRBJ2-7; 7 positions agree with TRBD1. This CDR3 is built from 13 residues. CDR1 and CDR2 from the germline V gene are DFQATT and SNEGSKA (reference sequence). The chain's CDR3 is CSAERTGYLEQYF. In DNA form, the CDR3 reads TGCAGCGCGGAACGGACAGGATATCTCGAGCAGTACTTC.

This clonotype is labeled as medium-sized (0.01 to 0.1%). The chain links TRBV11-1 to TRBJ2-1; D remains unclear. Germline loops: CDR1 SGHAT, CDR2 FQDESV (reference sequence). The CDR3 runs 14 residues. V lost 4 bases, J lost 0 bases, and 7 bases lay in between. The CDR3 DNA is TGTGCCAGCAGCTCGGCCTTCTCCTACAATGAGCAGTTCTTC. Its protein is CASSSAFSYNEQFF.

This chain connects TRBV12-3 or TRBV12-4 to TRBJ1-5; D is unresolved. There are 13 residues in the CDR3. V lost 2 bases to trimming and J lost 4 bases, with 6 bases between them. The DNA for the CDR3 is TGTGCCAGCAGTTTAAAAATTAATCAGCCCCAGCATTTT. Translation: CASSLKINQPQHF.

Concerning this clonotype itself: A much larger clone lies a single base off, so this may be a read error. V gene TRBV12-3 or TRBV12-4 combines with J gene TRBJ2-7, with 8 bases aligning to TRBD1. This CDR3 spans 15 amino acids. Unmatched junction bases numbered 10, after V lost 6 bases and J lost 3 bases. CDR3 in amino acids: CASSLEDRDHYEQYF. The CDR3 DNA is TGTGCCAGCAGCTTGGAGGACAGGGACCACTACGAGCAGTACTTC.

This clonotype has a count of ten or more. The chain uses TRBV30 and TRBJ1-4; D call uncertain. Between the trimmed V and J ends, which lost 5 bases and 4 bases, there was a span of 8 bases. This CDR3 is built from 12 residues. The germline gives CDR1 GTSNPN, CDR2 SVGIG (reference sequence). CDR3 DNA: TGTGCCTGGCGCAGCCTTAATGAAAAACTGTTTTTT. This sequence encodes CAWRSLNEKLFF.

The CDR3 loop is CASSLGTSGRKTGELFF. The CDR3 DNA follows: TGTGCCAGCAGTTTGGGGACTAGCGGGAGGAAAACCGGGGAGCTGTTTTTT. The chain couples TRBV6-5 to TRBJ2-2; TRBD2 matches at 15 bases. Per the germline V gene, CDR1 is MNHEY and CDR2 is SVGAGI. The CDR3 is 17 residues long. V lost 4 bases and J lost 5; bases outside the gene matches: 5.